This T cell receptor beta chain is drawn from a study of regulatory T cells in long-lasting Graves disease. Time point noted: newly diagnosed GD, antithyroid drugs for less than 3 months. With RNA extracted from PBMCs as input, the TCR library was made. EDTA tubes held 7 to 9 milliliters of peripheral blood from each patient. In this sample, this clonotype turned up many times. The antigen is undetermined. Findings of the study overall: TCR diversity was lower in persistent Graves' patients than in newly diagnosed ones.

The CDR3 has 16 amino acids. V lost 2 bases and J lost 0; bases outside the gene matches: 1. Germline-derived CDR1 and CDR2 are SEHNR and FQNEAQ (reference sequence). Relying on iRepertoire HTBI primers and Arm-PCR of CDR3 regions, the team built TCR beta libraries. Per the study methods: Throughout the samples, researchers identified roughly 57 TRBV and roughly 14 TRBJ segments. From the multiplex PCR reads, TCRdb called clonotypes with MiXCR, one entry per CDR3 protein. TCRdb's processing, not the authors', yielded these V and J calls. Of 400,000 to 450,000 distinct CDR3 sequences listed, 14% to 15% are singletons. The data were also submitted as part of a second study, on T cells in Graves' hyperthyroidism and ophthalmopathy. From that paper: Reasons for excluding patients were uncontrolled infection, other autoimmune disease, pregnancy or lactation.

Sequenced material: peripheral blood mononuclear cells (PBMCs), taken at new diagnosis, from a patient treated with antithyroid drugs. This sequence originates from a woman younger than 45 with Graves disease. The V call is TRBV7-9, the J call TRBJ2-1; 10 bases line up with TRBD2. The CDR3, as DNA: TGTGCCAGCAGCTTACGGACTAGCGGCTCCTACAATGAGCAGTTCTTC. Its protein product is CASSLRTSGSYNEQFF.